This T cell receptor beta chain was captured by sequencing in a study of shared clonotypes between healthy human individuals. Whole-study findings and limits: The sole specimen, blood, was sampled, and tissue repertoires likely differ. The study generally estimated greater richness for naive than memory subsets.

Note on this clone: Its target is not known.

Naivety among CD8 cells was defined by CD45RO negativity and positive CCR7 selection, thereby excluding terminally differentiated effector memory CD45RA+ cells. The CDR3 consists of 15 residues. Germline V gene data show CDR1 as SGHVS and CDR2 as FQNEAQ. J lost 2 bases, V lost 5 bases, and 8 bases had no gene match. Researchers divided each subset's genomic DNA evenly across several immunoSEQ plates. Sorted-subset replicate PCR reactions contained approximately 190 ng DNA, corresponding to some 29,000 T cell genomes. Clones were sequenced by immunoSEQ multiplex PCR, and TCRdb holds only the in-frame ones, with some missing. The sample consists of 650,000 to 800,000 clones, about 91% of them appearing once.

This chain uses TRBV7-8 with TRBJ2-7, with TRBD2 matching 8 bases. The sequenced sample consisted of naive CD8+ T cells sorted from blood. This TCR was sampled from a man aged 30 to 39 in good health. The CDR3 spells CASSPFGGRTYEQYF. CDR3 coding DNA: TGTGCCAGCAGCCCGTTCGGCGGGAGGACCTACGAGCAGTACTTC.